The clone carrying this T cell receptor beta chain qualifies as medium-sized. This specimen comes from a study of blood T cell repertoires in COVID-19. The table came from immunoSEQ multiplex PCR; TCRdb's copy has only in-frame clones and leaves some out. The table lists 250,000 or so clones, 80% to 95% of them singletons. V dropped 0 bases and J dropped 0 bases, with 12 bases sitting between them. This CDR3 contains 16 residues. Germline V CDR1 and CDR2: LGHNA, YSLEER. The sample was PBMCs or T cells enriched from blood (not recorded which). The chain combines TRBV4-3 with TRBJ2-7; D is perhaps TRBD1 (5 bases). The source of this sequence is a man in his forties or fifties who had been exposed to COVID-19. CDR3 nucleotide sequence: TGCGCCAGCAGCCAAGATTGGGGCCGGAGCTCCTACGAGCAGTACTTC. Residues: CASSQDWGRSSYEQYF.